Below are 14 T cell receptor beta chains sequenced from a single sample in a study of T-cell reconstitution after alpha-beta-depleted transplantation in children. Unique molecular identifiers were incorporated during preparation of the TCRbeta library. In TCRdb, the PCR reads were re-called with MiXCR into one record per CDR3 protein. The table lists fewer than 700,000 distinct CDR3 sequences, 10% to 15% of them singletons, with approximately 2% in the top ten. The material was PBMCs, mostly from graft donor cells, obtained 360 days after TCRalphabeta/CD19-depleted stem cell transplant. All receptors derive from a male patient younger than 18 who had a stem cell transplant for acute myeloid leukemia, so the T cells may come from the graft donor.

In this sample, this clonotype turned up a few times. The chain recombines TRBV12-3 or TRBV12-4 with TRBJ1-3; TRBD1 agrees at 7 bases. V dropped 5 bases and J dropped 4; count of bases not matched to a gene: 11. The CDR3 is made up of 16 amino acids. The CDR3 coding sequence is TGTGCCAGCAGTCCAATACACGGACAGGCCGGAAACACCATATATTTT. It is translated as CASSPIHGQAGNTIYF.

This clonotype was seen repeatedly, ten times or more. The chain uses TRBV29-1 and TRBJ1-1, with a weak D call TRBD1 (5 bases). The V gene's germline CDR1 is SQVTM and CDR2 ANQGSEA. V shed 8 bases and J shed 3 bases, with 16 bases lying between them. The CDR3 runs 13 residues. The CDR3 DNA follows: TGCAGCCTCCAAGGGTCCAGGGACACTGAAGCTTTCTTT. The encoded protein is CSLQGSRDTEAFF. The full variable domain, with the rest looked up from reference TRBV29-1 and TRBJ1-1, is SAVISQKPSRDICQRGTSLTIQCQVDSQVTMMFWYRQQPGQSLTLIATANQGSEATYESGFVIDKFPISRPNLTFSTLTVSNMSPEDSSIYLCSLQGSRDTEAFFGQGTRLTVV.

This clonotype was seen many times. This chain links TRBV5-5 with TRBJ1-2; a possible D gene is TRBD1 (6 bases). Trimming left V 0 bases short and J 7 bases short, with 13 bases between. This CDR3 is 14 amino acids long. Germline assignment: CDR1 SGHKS and CDR2 YYEKEE (reference sequence). CDR3 amino acids: CASSLGAGVSGYTF. CDR3 sequence (DNA): TGTGCCAGCAGCTTGGGGGCAGGGGTCTCTGGCTACACCTTC.

This rearrangement joins TRBV7-3 to TRBJ2-1, with no clear D. The germline V and J ends were trimmed by 5 bases and 0 bases, with 11 bases remaining between them. This CDR3 contains 15 residues. CDR1 and CDR2 from the germline V gene are SGHTA and FQGTGA. For the CDR3, the DNA is TGTGCCAGCAGCCGTACCTCGAGCTCCTACAATGAGCAGTTCTTC. It is translated as CASSRTSSSYNEQFF.

This clonotype was seen more than once but under ten times. This rearrangement joins TRBV7-9 to TRBJ2-7; TRBD2 matches 10 bases. This CDR3 region has 17 residues. Germline loops: CDR1 SEHNR, CDR2 FQNEAQ (reference sequence). Trimming cost V 3 bases and J 2 bases; bases outside gene matches: 10. The chain's CDR3 is CASSLGLTSGKTYEQYF. In nucleotides, the CDR3 is TGTGCCAGCAGCTTGGGTCTAACTAGCGGGAAGACCTACGAGCAGTACTTC.

This clonotype came up many times. V usage is TRBV10-3 and J usage is TRBJ2-5, with D hard to call. The CDR3 loop spans 13 amino acids. Deletions cut 5 bases from V and 1 base from J, with 8 bases between. The germline CDR1 and CDR2 sequences are ENHRY and SYGVKD. In DNA, the CDR3 is TGTGCCATCAGTCGACAACTCCAAGAGACCCAGTACTTC. This encodes CAISRQLQETQYF.

This clonotype was counted only a few times. The chain combines TRBV15 with TRBJ2-2, with 12 bases lining up with TRBD2. The CDR3 loop spans 16 amino acids. Germline V CDR1 and CDR2: LNHNV, YYDKDF (reference sequence). V shed 4 bases and J 1 base; nucleotides not matched to a gene: 1. Written as DNA, the CDR3 is TGTGCCACCAGCATGGGACTAGCGGGGAACACCGGGGAGCTGTTTTTT. Translating gives CATSMGLAGNTGELFF.

This chain links TRBV20-1 with TRBJ1-1, with D hard to call. V lost 7 bases to trimming and J lost 2 bases, with 17 bases between them. CDR3 length: 14 residues. Germline CDR1 and CDR2: DFQATT and SNEGSKA (reference sequence). CDR3 sequence (DNA): TGCAGTGGCCATCCGAGGGAACTAAACACTGAAGCTTTCTTT. As protein: CSGHPRELNTEAFF.

This clonotype has just a few counts. This chain uses TRBV2 with TRBJ2-2, with D hard to call. The V end lost 8 bases, the J end lost 6 bases, and 10 bases lay between the germline ends. There are 12 residues in the CDR3. Germline V gives CDR1 SNHLY, CDR2 FYNNEI. The CDR3 region has the DNA TGTGCCAGCCTGCGTGAATCCGGGGAGCTGTTTTTT. It yields the protein CASLRESGELFF.

This rearrangement joins TRBV29-1 to TRBJ2-7, with 7 nucleotides matching TRBD1. Germline trimming cut 7 bases from V and 2 bases from J; bases unmatched to any gene: 2. The CDR3 runs to 11 residues. Germline loops: CDR1 SQVTM, CDR2 ANQGSEA. CDR3 sequence (DNA): TGCAGCGCGGGACAGACCTACGAGCAGTACTTC. Its translation is CSAGQTYEQYF.

Only a few counts were recorded for this clonotype. This chain uses TRBV6-2 or TRBV6-3 with TRBJ2-7; D is perhaps TRBD2 (5 bases). Germline V gene lookup returns CDR1 MNHEY and CDR2 SVGEGT. The CDR3 runs to 15 residues. V was cut by 7 bases and J by 7 bases, with 23 bases left in between. For the CDR3, the DNA is TGTGCCAGCACCGATAACCTGCCTACCCGGGGTGAGCAGTACTTC. It translates to CASTDNLPTRGEQYF.

This clonotype was recorded a few times. The J gene is TRBJ2-7, the V gene TRBV29-1; either TRBD1 or TRBD2 may fit D (7 bases each). This CDR3 is 14 amino acids long. In germline, CDR1 is SQVTM, CDR2 ANQGSEA. V was trimmed by 6 bases and J by 3 bases, leaving 18 bases between them. CDR3 nucleotides: TGCAGCGTAGCAAAAGGGGGCGGGGGCTACGAGCAGTACTTC. Amino acid sequence: CSVAKGGGGYEQYF.

V and J are TRBV12-3 or TRBV12-4 and TRBJ2-1; D gene ambiguous. Trimming stripped 6 bases from V and 7 bases from J, with 10 bases between. The CDR3 is 12 amino acids. The CDR3 sequence: CASSITQNEQFF. In nucleotides, the CDR3 is TGTGCCAGCAGCATTACCCAGAATGAGCAGTTCTTC.

The J gene is TRBJ2-3, the V gene TRBV5-1, with D perhaps given as TRBD1 or TRBD2 (5 bases each). Per germline, CDR1 SGHRS and CDR2 YFSETQ. The CDR3 is 15 residues long. Trimming shortened V by 3 bases and J by 3 bases, and 14 bases separated the two germline ends. The CDR3 nucleotides read TGCGCCAGCAGCTCTCCTGGGGGTCTGACAGATACGCAGTATTTT. Translation: CASSSPGGLTDTQYF.